The T cell receptor (beta chain) under discussion was sequenced for a study of OX40 agonist ivuxolimab in advanced cancers. Study-level information: Patients were approximately 80% male with ages about 23 to 79, mean about 65.

Study results and caveats: Normalized T-cell clonal expansion was also low in some nonresponders.

The CDR3 loop spans 15 amino acids. The germline V gene has CDR1 LNHNV and CDR2 YYDKDF (reference sequence). V lost 5 bases to trimming and J lost 1 base; unmatched junction nucleotides: 6. Some clones are missing from TCRdb's copy, which holds only in-frame ones; the method was immunoSEQ multiplex PCR. The sample holds roughly 63,000 clones, approximately 89% seen once. In its sample, this clone was seen once. Its specificity is unknown. The same CDR3 also results from other DNA sequences found in this sample. The sequenced sample was CD4+ or CD8+ T cells sorted from blood, obtained in a trial of the OX40 agonist ivuxolimab. The TCR comes from an adult with an advanced solid tumor such as melanoma, head and neck, liver or kidney cancer. V and J are TRBV15 and TRBJ1-1; 8 nucleotides agree with TRBD1. The CDR3 DNA follows: TGTGCCACCAGCTCCCACGGGACAGGGAACACTGAAGCTTTCTTT. Encoded protein: CATSSHGTGNTEAFF.